The present T cell receptor (beta chain) was sequenced within a study of blood T cell repertoires in COVID-19. Generated by immunoSEQ multiplex PCR, the TCRdb table keeps only in-frame clones and is missing some. This table holds about 110,000 clones, under 80% found once. The CDR3 totals 15 residues. From germline, CDR1 is MNHEY and CDR2 SVGAGI. Turning to this clone: The junction and the germline gene differ at one end; a read error may be behind it.

What was sequenced was peripheral blood. This TCR derives from a man aged 65-85 years with active or convalescent COVID-19. The chain recombines TRBV6-5 with TRBJ1-2, with 7 bases aligning to TRBD1. Written as DNA, the CDR3 is TGTGCCAGCAGTGACTCGGGACAGACGACTATTTTCTACACCTTC. Amino acids: CASSDSGQTTIFYTF.